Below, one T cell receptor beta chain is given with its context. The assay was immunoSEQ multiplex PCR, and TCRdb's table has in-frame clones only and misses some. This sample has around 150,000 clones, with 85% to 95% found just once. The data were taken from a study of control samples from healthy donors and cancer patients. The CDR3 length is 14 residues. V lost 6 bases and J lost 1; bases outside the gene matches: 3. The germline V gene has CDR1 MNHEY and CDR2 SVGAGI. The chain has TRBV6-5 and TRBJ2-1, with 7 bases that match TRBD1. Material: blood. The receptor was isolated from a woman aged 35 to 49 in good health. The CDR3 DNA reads TGTGCCAGCAGACCGGGACAGTCCTACAATGAGCAGTTCTTC. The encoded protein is CASRPGQSYNEQFF.